This TCR beta chain was recorded in a study of neoadjuvant anti-PD-1 for oral cavity cancer. About the study: Non-progressing patients received a fourth nivolumab dose near day 43, then surgery on days 50-56. Study-wide points: Non-responders to neoadjuvant nivolumab had significantly more clonal PBMC T cells than responders.

Per the germline V gene, CDR1 is SGHTA and CDR2 is FQGNSA. The CDR3 covers 15 residues. V was pared by 3 bases and J by 1 base, with 12 bases between. This clone was counted a single time. Its cognate antigen is unknown. Clones were read by immunoSEQ multiplex PCR, and TCRdb kept only the in-frame ones, dropping some. The sample holds approximately 67,000 clones, around four fifths seen once. Cohort: HPV-negative, locally advanced oral cavity squamous cell carcinoma patients. PBMCs were not maintained or expanded in culture before analysis. J is TRBJ1-1 and V is TRBV7-2; no clear D gene. The sequence came from a person aged 40 to 85 with oral cavity squamous cell carcinoma. The specimen was PBMCs, collected before nivolumab (anti-PD-1) treatment. The CDR3 loop is CASSFIGPTNTEAFF. Here the CDR3 DNA reads TGTGCCAGCAGCTTTATCGGACCGACGAACACTGAAGCTTTCTTT.